The sequence of this T cell receptor (beta chain) was determined in a study of identical twins. Findings and caveats of the study: Interpretation of the results relied on cross-sectional statistical analysis and not on following the same donors. Less excess twin sharing appeared in beta out-of-frame sequences.

This clonotype has ten or more counts. Its cognate antigen is unknown. After template switching added a universal primer site, the resulting cDNA carried unique molecular identifiers. From the 5' RACE reads, TCRdb called clonotypes with MiXCR, one entry per CDR3 protein. Seen here are hundreds of thousands of distinct CDR3 sequences, approximately 6% observed once, and the top ten hold 1.5% to 2%. The CDR3 consists of 15 residues. Germline V gene data show CDR1 as LNHNV and CDR2 as YYDKDF (reference sequence). Trimming stripped 3 bases from V and 4 bases from J, with 12 bases between. In every case, the donor was a healthy Caucasian.

Sequenced: naive T cells sorted from blood. V and J are TRBV15 and TRBJ1-4; tentative D call: TRBD1 (5 bases). The sequence came from a man aged 18 to 30 in good health. For the CDR3, the DNA is TGTGCCACCAGCAGGCCGGGACTGTATAATGAAAAACTGTTTTTT. It encodes CATSRPGLYNEKLFF.